Listed here are 26 T cell receptor beta chains from one sample, sequenced in a study of shared clonotypes between healthy human individuals. TCRdb's table, derived via immunoSEQ multiplex PCR, lists solely in-frame clones and lacks some. Here the sample spans some 200,000 clones, 90% to 95% being singletons. The sequenced material came from naive CD4+ T cells sorted from blood. Subset noted: CD45RA+ positively selected. These receptors were collected from a woman in her twenties or thirties in good health.

This sequence joins TRBV28 and TRBJ2-1; no clear D gene. Germline V gives CDR1 MDHEN, CDR2 SYDVKM. The CDR3 is made up of 12 amino acids. The ends were cut back, 2 bases at V and 4 bases at J, with 3 bases in the middle. CDR3 protein: CASSLPYNEQFF. The CDR3 region has the DNA TGTGCCAGCAGTTTACCGTACAATGAGCAGTTCTTC. Looking up the rest from reference TRBV28 and TRBJ2-1 gives the full variable domain: DVKVTQSSRYLVKRTGEKVFLECVQDMDHENMFWYRQDPGLGLRLIYFSYDVKMKEKGDIPEGYSVSREKKERFSLILESASTNQTSMYLCASSLPYNEQFFGPGTRLTVL.

The DNA of the CDR3 is TGTGCCAGCAGCTCAGATCAGGATACGCAGTATTTT. Residues: CASSSDQDTQYF. The chain combines TRBV5-4 with TRBJ2-3; D is ambiguous. This CDR3 is 12 amino acids long. The germline CDR1 and CDR2 sequences are SGHNT and YYREEE (reference sequence). Between the trimmed V and J ends, which lost 3 bases and 6 bases, there was a span of 8 bases.

The chain employs TRBV7-2 and TRBJ1-2; D ambiguous. Germline V gene lookup returns CDR1 SGHTA and CDR2 FQGNSA. V dropped 2 bases and J dropped 6 bases, with 10 bases sitting between them. This CDR3 comprises 13 residues. The CDR3 reads CASSLLSRDGYTF. CDR3 nucleotides: TGTGCCAGCAGCTTATTGAGTCGTGATGGCTACACCTTC.

Regarding this clone: Other DNA sequences from this sample encode an identical CDR3 as well. This CDR3 is CASSPTDNQPQHF. Written as DNA, the CDR3 is TGTGCCAGCTCACCAACGGATAATCAGCCCCAGCATTTT. The chain recombines TRBV18 with TRBJ1-5; D is undetermined. V lost 2 bases and J lost 4, with 6 bases in between. There are 13 residues in the CDR3. Germline V lookup: CDR1 KGHSH, CDR2 LQKENI.

This clone was seen once. The chain has TRBV7-9 and TRBJ2-7; D perhaps matches TRBD1 (6 bases). Trimming removed 0 bases from V and 5 bases from J, with 20 bases in between. This CDR3 contains 17 residues. Germline V CDR1 and CDR2: SEHNR, FQNEAQ (reference sequence). CDR3 region: CASSLAGIRQVPHEQYF. The CDR3 bases are TGTGCCAGCAGCTTAGCGGGTATTAGACAGGTCCCCCACGAGCAGTACTTC.

This chain joins TRBV7-2 and TRBJ2-2; a possible D gene is TRBD2 (6 bases). The V gene's germline CDR1 is SGHTA and CDR2 FQGNSA. The CDR3 runs 15 residues. V lost 2 bases and J 4 bases, leaving 11 bases between the germline ends. CDR3 bases: TGTGCCAGCAGCTTATTTAGCGGAGGCACCGGGGAGCTGTTTTTT. This codes for CASSLFSGGTGELFF.

This clone is a singleton in its sample. V is TRBV6-6 and J is TRBJ2-7; 8 positions agree with TRBD1. The junction had 7 bases not matched to a gene; V was cut back by 5 bases and J by 7 bases. The length of the CDR3 is 13 residues. CDR1 MNHNY and CDR2 SVGAGI come from the germline V gene (reference sequence). The CDR3 sequence is CASSKDRVREQYF. CDR3 nucleotides: TGTGCCAGCAGTAAGGACAGGGTACGGGAGCAGTACTTC.

This clone showed up just once. V and J are TRBV28 and TRBJ1-5; D ambiguous. The CDR3 length is 14 residues. Germline V gene lookup returns CDR1 MDHEN and CDR2 SYDVKM. Trimming left V 4 bases short and J 4 bases short, with 11 bases between. The CDR3 DNA follows: TGTGCCAGCAGTTACGGGCCCCCTAATCAGCCCCAGCATTTT. This sequence encodes CASSYGPPNQPQHF.

V is TRBV27 and J is TRBJ2-7, with D maybe TRBD1 (6 bases). The V end lost 8 bases, the J end lost 1 base, and 12 bases lay between the germline ends. The CDR3 is 13 amino acids. Per the germline V gene, CDR1 is MNHEY and CDR2 is SMNVEV (reference sequence). CDR3 loop: CASQGQNSYEQYF. The CDR3 nucleotides read TGTGCCAGCCAGGGGCAGAATTCCTACGAGCAGTACTTC.

The rearrangement links TRBV7-8 to TRBJ2-6; D gene unclear. Looked up from germline, CDR1 is SGHVS and CDR2 is FQNEAQ. V lost 9 bases and J 0 bases, leaving 6 bases between the germline ends. The CDR3 length is 13 residues. CDR3 nucleotides: TGTGCCAGTTTTTTCTCTGGGGCCAACGTCCTGACTTTC. Translation gives CASFFSGANVLTF.

The chain links TRBV6-1 to TRBJ2-5; D possibly uses TRBD1 or TRBD2 (6 bases each). The closer fit of TRBJ2-7 to the DNA end suggests the J call may be wrong. The CDR3 sequence is 14 residues long. Germline-derived CDR1 and CDR2 are MNHNS and SASEGT. The CDR3 region is CASHEGGISYEQYF. In DNA, the CDR3 is TGTGCCAGCCACGAAGGGGGGATCTCCTACGAGCAGTACTTC.

This clone was counted once. This chain joins TRBV25-1 and TRBJ2-7; a possible D gene is TRBD1 (6 bases). CDR1 is MGHDK, CDR2 SYGVNS, per germline. This CDR3 is built from 17 residues. Trimming removed 2 bases at V and 3 bases at J, with 20 bases between. This chain's CDR3 is CASSEPTMASGDYEQYF. As DNA, the CDR3 is TGTGCCAGCAGTGAACCTACCATGGCTTCAGGGGACTACGAGCAGTACTTC.

CDR3 bases: TGTGCCAGCAGCTTAGCATGGTTCCTAGCGGGTTCCTACAATGAGCAGTTCTTC. This gives the protein CASSLAWFLAGSYNEQFF. This chain uses TRBV7-9 with TRBJ2-1; 8 bases match TRBD2. The junction had 8 bases not matched to a gene; V was cut back by 0 bases and J by 1 base. From germline, CDR1 is SEHNR and CDR2 FQNEAQ (reference sequence). The CDR3 has 18 amino acids.

The chain is built from TRBV28 and TRBJ1-1; no reliable D call. The CDR3 consists of 12 residues. CDR1 MDHEN and CDR2 SYDVKM come from the germline V gene. V lost 10 bases and J lost 0, with 9 bases in between. This CDR3 is CAIRELNTEAFF. The CDR3 DNA sequence: TGTGCCATACGGGAGTTGAACACTGAAGCTTTCTTT.

As DNA, the CDR3 is TGCGCCAGCAGGGCTAGCGGAACATACGAGCAGTACTTC. Translating gives CASRASGTYEQYF. The chain has TRBV4-1 and TRBJ2-5, with 7 bases identical to TRBD2. With the DNA end fitting TRBJ2-7 better, the J assignment may be wrong. Looked up from germline, CDR1 is MGHRA and CDR2 is YSYEKL. The CDR3 covers 13 residues.

J is TRBJ1-5 and V is TRBV2; D perhaps matches TRBD1 (6 bases). The V and J ends lost 6 bases and 4 bases respectively, with 10 bases between them. The length of the CDR3 is 13 residues. Germline V gene lookup returns CDR1 SNHLY and CDR2 FYNNEI. In DNA form, the CDR3 reads TGTGCCAGCAGCCGACAGGAAAATCAGCCCCAGCATTTT. Translated, it gives CASSRQENQPQHF.

This chain uses TRBV28 with TRBJ2-1, with D unresolved. The CDR3 loop spans 11 amino acids. Germline V CDR1 and CDR2: MDHEN, SYDVKM. V lost 6 bases to trimming and J lost 8 bases, with 8 bases between them. The DNA for the CDR3 is TGTGCCAGCAGGCTTACAGATGAGCAGTTCTTC. Translation: CASRLTDEQFF.

The rearrangement joins TRBV5-1 to TRBJ2-2; the D is unclear. V lost 0 bases, J lost 2 bases, and 8 bases lay in between. The CDR3 runs to 15 residues. The germline gives CDR1 SGHRS, CDR2 YFSETQ. The CDR3, as DNA: TGCGCCAGCAGCTTGGCCCGGGTAAACACCGGGGAGCTGTTTTTT. As protein: CASSLARVNTGELFF.

This clone occurred a few times. J is TRBJ2-7 and V is TRBV18; 9 positions match TRBD1. The length of the CDR3 is 14 residues. The V and J ends lost 3 bases and 5 bases, in that order; junction bases with no gene match: 5. Germline V gene lookup returns CDR1 KGHSH and CDR2 LQKENI. CDR3 protein: CASSPGTGRDEQYF. Here the CDR3 DNA reads TGTGCCAGCTCACCCGGGACAGGGAGGGACGAGCAGTACTTC.

The chain links TRBV19 to TRBJ2-5, with D maybe TRBD2 (5 bases). This CDR3 has 11 amino acids. Germline values: CDR1 LNHDA, CDR2 SQIVND (reference sequence). Deletions cut 6 bases from V and 4 bases from J, with 6 bases between. The CDR3 loop is CASRDLETQYF. Written as DNA, the CDR3 is TGTGCCAGTAGGGACTTAGAGACCCAGTACTTC.

V and J are TRBV5-1 and TRBJ1-1; tentative D call: TRBD1 (6 bases). Trimming removed 4 bases from V and 3 bases from J, with 13 bases in between. Per germline, CDR1 SGHRS and CDR2 YFSETQ. The CDR3 is 14 residues long. CDR3 in amino acids: CASSPDSIYTEAFF. CDR3 nucleotides: TGCGCCAGCAGCCCGGACAGTATATACACTGAAGCTTTCTTT.

The V and J genes are TRBV7-2 and TRBJ1-2; D remains unclear. The V gene lost 2 bases and the J gene lost 7 bases, with 17 bases spanning the gap. This CDR3 is 15 amino acids long. CDR1 and CDR2 from the germline V gene are SGHTA and FQGNSA. This CDR3 reads CASSLSRSFGGGYTF. CDR3 DNA sequence: TGTGCCAGCAGCTTAAGCAGAAGCTTTGGTGGTGGCTACACCTTC.

V and J are TRBV9 and TRBJ2-7; no clear D gene. Germline V lookup: CDR1 SGDLS, CDR2 YYNGEE. The CDR3 contains 13 residues. Trimming removed 0 bases at V and 0 bases at J, with 4 bases between. CDR3 in DNA: TGTGCCAGCAGCGTAGGACTCTCCTACGAGCAGTACTTC. Residues: CASSVGLSYEQYF.

This chain uses TRBV19 with TRBJ2-5, with TRBD2 matching 13 bases. This CDR3 is built from 17 residues. The germline V gene encodes CDR1 LNHDA and CDR2 SQIVND (reference sequence). With V trimmed by 4 bases and J by 5 bases, 10 bases remained unmatched. CDR3 coding DNA: TGTGCCAGTAGTAATCCCGGACTAGCGGGAGTTGGGGAGACCCAGTACTTC. Protein: CASSNPGLAGVGETQYF.

The V call is TRBV6-5, the J call TRBJ2-3; D call uncertain. Trimming stripped 2 bases from V and 5 bases from J, with 8 bases between. Germline V gives CDR1 MNHEY, CDR2 SVGAGI. CDR3 length: 13 residues. The CDR3, as DNA: TGTGCCAGCAGTTACCAGTCTGGAGATACGCAGTATTTT. Translating it yields CASSYQSGDTQYF.

This chain links TRBV7-8 with TRBJ1-6; the D is unclear. Per the germline V gene, CDR1 is SGHVS and CDR2 is FQNEAQ. The CDR3 runs 16 residues. Trimming shortened V by 0 bases and J by 3 bases, and 9 bases separated the two germline ends. The CDR3 sequence: CASSLARVYYNSPLHF. The CDR3 DNA reads TGTGCCAGCAGCTTAGCTCGGGTTTACTATAATTCACCCCTCCACTTT. The entire variable domain, with the rest obtained from reference TRBV7-8 and TRBJ1-6, is as follows: GAGVSQSPRYKVAKRGQDVALRCDPISGHVSLFWYQQALGQGPEFLTYFQNEAQLDKSGLPSDRFFAERPEGSVSTLKIQRTQQEDSAVYLCASSLARVYYNSPLHFGNGTRLTVT.